Below, one TCR beta chain is given with its context. Its target is unknown. This sample was taken from a study of T cells after yellow fever vaccination. Study-wide results and limits: Re-detected after boosting: most primary clones, 96% of CD4 and under 90% of CD8. FACS-sorted repertoires could harbor abundant contaminating bulk-population clonotypes. The study found a weaker secondary response that peaked faster, day 5 versus 15.

UMIs were added to TCR cDNA along with a universal primer site when it was made by 5'RACE template switching. TCRdb re-called the 5' RACE reads through MiXCR, storing one row per CDR3 protein. The data hold 300,000 to 450,000 distinct CDR3 sequences, with around 6.4% observed a single time. V was clipped by 0 bases and J by 2 bases, with 11 bases between them. CDR3 length: 15 amino acids. The germline V gene has CDR1 LGHNA and CDR2 YSLEER. This sequence was found in a man aged 25-45 years who received the YFV17D yellow fever vaccine. The chain couples TRBV4-3 to TRBJ2-7; D is unclear. The material was PBMCs, obtained 5 days after the yellow fever booster vaccination. CDR3 protein: CASSQDDYAPYEQYF. CDR3 nucleotides: TGCGCCAGCAGCCAAGATGATTATGCTCCCTACGAGCAGTACTTC.